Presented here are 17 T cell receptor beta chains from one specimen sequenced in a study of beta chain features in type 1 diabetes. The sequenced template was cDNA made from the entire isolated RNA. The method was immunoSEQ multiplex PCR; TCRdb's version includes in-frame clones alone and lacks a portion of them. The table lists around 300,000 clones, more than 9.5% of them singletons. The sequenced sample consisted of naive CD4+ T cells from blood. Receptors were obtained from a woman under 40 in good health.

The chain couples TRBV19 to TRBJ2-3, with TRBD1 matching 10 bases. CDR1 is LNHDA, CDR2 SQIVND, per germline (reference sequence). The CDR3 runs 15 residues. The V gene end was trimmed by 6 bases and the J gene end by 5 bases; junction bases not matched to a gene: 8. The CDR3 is CASSSGTGVKDTQYF. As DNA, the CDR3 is TGTGCCAGTAGCTCCGGGACAGGGGTTAAAGATACGCAGTATTTT.

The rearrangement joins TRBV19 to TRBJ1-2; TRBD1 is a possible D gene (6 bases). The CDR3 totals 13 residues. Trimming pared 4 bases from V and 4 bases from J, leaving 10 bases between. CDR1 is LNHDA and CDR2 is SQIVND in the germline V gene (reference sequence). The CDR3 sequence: CASSTGQFYGYTF. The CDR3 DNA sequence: TGTGCCAGTAGTACCGGACAGTTCTATGGCTACACCTTC. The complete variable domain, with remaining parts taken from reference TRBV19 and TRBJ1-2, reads DGGITQSPKYLFRKEGQNVTLSCEQNLNHDAMYWYRQDPGQGLRLIYYSQIVNDFQKGDIAEGYSVSREKKESFPLTVTSAQKNPTAFYLCASSTGQFYGYTFGSGTRLTVV.

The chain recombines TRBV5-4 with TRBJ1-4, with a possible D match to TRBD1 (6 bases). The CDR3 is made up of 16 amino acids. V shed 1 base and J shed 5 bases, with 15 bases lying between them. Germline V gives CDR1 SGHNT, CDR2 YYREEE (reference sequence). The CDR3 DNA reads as TGTGCCAGCAGCTTGAGCAGGGGCGATAGGAATGAAAAACTGTTTTTT. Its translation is CASSLSRGDRNEKLFF.

DNA of the CDR3: TGTGCCCTGACAGTGGCCGCTGGAAACACCATATATTTT. It is translated as CALTVAAGNTIYF. The chain links TRBV30 to TRBJ1-3; perhaps TRBD1 as D (5 bases). Trimming took 8 bases from V and 2 from J, leaving 13 bases between them. Germline-derived CDR1 and CDR2 are GTSNPN and SVGIG (reference sequence). The CDR3 runs 13 residues.

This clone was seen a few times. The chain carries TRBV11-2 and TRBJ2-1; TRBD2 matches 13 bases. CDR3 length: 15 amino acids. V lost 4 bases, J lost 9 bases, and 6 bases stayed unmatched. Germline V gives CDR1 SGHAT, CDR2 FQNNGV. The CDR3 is CASSSGLAGVGEQFF. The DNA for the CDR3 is TGTGCCAGCAGCTCAGGACTAGCGGGAGTAGGTGAGCAGTTCTTC.

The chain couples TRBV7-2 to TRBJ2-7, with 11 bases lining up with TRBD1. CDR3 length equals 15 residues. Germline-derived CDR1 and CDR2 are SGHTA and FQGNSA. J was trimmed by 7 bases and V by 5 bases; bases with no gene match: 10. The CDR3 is CASSISSGQGGEQYF. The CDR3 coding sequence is TGTGCCAGCAGCATTAGTTCGGGACAGGGGGGGGAGCAGTACTTC.

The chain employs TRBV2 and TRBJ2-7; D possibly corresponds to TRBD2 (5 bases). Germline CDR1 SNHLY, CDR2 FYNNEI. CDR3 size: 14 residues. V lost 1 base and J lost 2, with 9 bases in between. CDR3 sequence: CASSEERTTYEQYF. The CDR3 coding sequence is TGTGCCAGCAGTGAAGAGCGGACCACCTACGAGCAGTACTTC.

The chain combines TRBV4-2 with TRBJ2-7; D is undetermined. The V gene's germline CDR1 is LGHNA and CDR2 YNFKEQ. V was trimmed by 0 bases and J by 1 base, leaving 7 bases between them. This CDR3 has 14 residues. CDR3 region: CASSQELNSYEQYF. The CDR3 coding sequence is TGTGCCAGCAGCCAAGAACTCAATTCCTACGAGCAGTACTTC.

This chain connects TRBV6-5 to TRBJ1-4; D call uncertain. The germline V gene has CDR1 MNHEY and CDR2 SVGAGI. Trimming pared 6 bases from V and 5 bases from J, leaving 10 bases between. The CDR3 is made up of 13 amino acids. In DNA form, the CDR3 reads TGTGCCAGCAGCATGACTGGGAATGAAAAACTGTTTTTT. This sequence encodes CASSMTGNEKLFF.

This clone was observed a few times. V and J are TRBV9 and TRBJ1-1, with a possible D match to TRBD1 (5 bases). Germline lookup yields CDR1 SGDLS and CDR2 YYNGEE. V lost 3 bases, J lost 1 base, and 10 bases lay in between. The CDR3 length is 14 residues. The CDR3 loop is CASSASTGNTEAFF. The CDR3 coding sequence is TGTGCCAGCAGCGCAAGTACAGGGAACACTGAAGCTTTCTTT. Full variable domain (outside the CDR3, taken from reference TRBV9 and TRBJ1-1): DSGVTQTPKHLITATGQRVTLRCSPRSGDLSVYWYQQSLDQGLQFLIQYYNGEERAKGNILERFSAQQFPDLHSELNLSSLELGDSALYFCASSASTGNTEAFFGQGTRLTVV.

The CDR3: CASSEGVGEQFF. The CDR3 DNA follows: TGTGCCAGCAGTGAAGGAGTTGGTGAGCAGTTCTTC. This rearrangement joins TRBV2 to TRBJ2-1; D is ambiguous. The V end was cut by 1 base, the J end by 9 bases, with 7 bases between. This CDR3 comprises 12 residues. Looked up from germline, CDR1 is SNHLY and CDR2 is FYNNEI.

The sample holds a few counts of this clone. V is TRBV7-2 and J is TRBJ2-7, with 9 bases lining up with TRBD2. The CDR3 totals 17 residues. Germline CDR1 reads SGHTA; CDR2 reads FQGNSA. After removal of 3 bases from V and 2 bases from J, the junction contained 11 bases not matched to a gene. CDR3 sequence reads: CASSLPGSSGNAYEQYF. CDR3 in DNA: TGTGCCAGCAGCTTGCCTGGTTCTAGCGGGAACGCCTACGAGCAGTACTTC.

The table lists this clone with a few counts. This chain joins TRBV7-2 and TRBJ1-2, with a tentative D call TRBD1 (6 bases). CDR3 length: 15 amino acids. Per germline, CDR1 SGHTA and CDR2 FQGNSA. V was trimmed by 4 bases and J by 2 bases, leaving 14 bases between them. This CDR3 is CASSSSTGPNYGYTF. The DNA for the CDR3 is TGTGCCAGCAGCTCTTCGACAGGTCCGAACTATGGCTACACCTTC.

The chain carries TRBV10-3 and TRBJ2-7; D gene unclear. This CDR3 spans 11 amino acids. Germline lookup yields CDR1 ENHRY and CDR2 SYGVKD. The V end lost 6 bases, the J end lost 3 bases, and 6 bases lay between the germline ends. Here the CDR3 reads CAIRADYEQYF. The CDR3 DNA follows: TGTGCCATCAGGGCCGACTACGAGCAGTACTTC.

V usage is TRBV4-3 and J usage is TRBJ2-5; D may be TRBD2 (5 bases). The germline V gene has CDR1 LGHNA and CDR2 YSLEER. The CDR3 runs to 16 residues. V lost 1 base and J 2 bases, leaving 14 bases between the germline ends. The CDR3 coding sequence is TGCGCCAGCAGCCAAGGATCCGCGGGCCAACAAGAGACCCAGTACTTC. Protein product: CASSQGSAGQQETQYF.

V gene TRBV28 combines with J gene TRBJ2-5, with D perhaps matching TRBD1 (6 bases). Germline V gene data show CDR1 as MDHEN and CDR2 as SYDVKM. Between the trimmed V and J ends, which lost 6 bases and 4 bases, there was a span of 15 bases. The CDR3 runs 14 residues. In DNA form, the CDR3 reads TGTGCCAGCAGGGGCAGGGGTCAGGGAGAGACCCAGTACTTC. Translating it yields CASRGRGQGETQYF.

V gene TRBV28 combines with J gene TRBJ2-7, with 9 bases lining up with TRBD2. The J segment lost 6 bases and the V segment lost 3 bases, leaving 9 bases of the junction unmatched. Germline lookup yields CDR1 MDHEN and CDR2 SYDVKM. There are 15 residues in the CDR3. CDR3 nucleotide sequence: TGTGCCAGCAGTTTGCGCGGGAGGGCCTTTAGCGAGCAGTACTTC. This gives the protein CASSLRGRAFSEQYF.